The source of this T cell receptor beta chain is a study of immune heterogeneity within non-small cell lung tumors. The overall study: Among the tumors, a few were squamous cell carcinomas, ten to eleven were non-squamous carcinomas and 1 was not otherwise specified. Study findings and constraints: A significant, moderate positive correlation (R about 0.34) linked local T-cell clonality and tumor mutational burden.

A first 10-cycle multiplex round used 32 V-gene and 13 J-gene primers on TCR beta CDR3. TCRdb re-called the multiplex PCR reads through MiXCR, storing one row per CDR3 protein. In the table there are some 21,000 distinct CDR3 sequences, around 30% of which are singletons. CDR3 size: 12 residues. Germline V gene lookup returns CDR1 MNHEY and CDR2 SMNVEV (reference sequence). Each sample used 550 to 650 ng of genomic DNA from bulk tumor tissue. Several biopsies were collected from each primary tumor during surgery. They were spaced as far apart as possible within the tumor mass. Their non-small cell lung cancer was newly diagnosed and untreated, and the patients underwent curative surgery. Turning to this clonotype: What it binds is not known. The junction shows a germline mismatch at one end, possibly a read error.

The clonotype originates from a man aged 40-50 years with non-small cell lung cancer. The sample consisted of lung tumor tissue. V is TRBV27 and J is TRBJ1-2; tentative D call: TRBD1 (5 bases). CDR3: CASSPGGFGYAF. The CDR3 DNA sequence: TGTGCCAGCAGCCCCGGGGGGTTTGGCTACGCCTTC.